Below, 20 T cell receptor beta chains from the same sample are listed, as sequenced in a study of cytomegalovirus exposure and HLA in healthy donors. 60 Vbeta and 13 Jbeta primers were used in PCR. TCRdb's copy holds only in-frame clones and misses some; the assay was immunoSEQ multiplex PCR. The table includes 150,000 to 200,000 clones, about four fifths detected once. The material sequenced was PBMCs. These receptors came from a man in his fifties or sixties in good health and CMV-seropositive.

V gene TRBV6-5 combines with J gene TRBJ2-5; 13 bases line up with TRBD2. CDR3 length: 16 residues. Trimming cost V 3 bases and J 9 bases; bases outside gene matches: 10. Germline CDR1 reads MNHEY; CDR2 reads SVGAGI. This CDR3 reads CASSYSGTSGVGAQYF. DNA for the CDR3: TGTGCCAGCAGTTATTCAGGGACTAGCGGGGTTGGGGCCCAGTACTTC.

The V and J genes are TRBV28 and TRBJ2-7, with D tentatively TRBD2 (6 bases). Per germline, CDR1 MDHEN and CDR2 SYDVKM. The V gene lost 2 bases and the J gene lost 3 bases, with 17 bases spanning the gap. The CDR3 covers 16 residues. Here the CDR3 reads CASSLIMGRDLYEQYF. The DNA for the CDR3 is TGTGCCAGCAGTTTAATTATGGGGCGGGACCTCTACGAGCAGTACTTC. Filled out from reference TRBV28 and TRBJ2-7, the complete variable domain reads DVKVTQSSRYLVKRTGEKVFLECVQDMDHENMFWYRQDPGLGLRLIYFSYDVKMKEKGDIPEGYSVSREKKERFSLILESASTNQTSMYLCASSLIMGRDLYEQYFGPGTRLTVT.

V and J are TRBV6-1 and TRBJ2-7; possible D gene TRBD1, 6 bases. The CDR3 totals 12 residues. Germline loops: CDR1 MNHNS, CDR2 SASEGT. V was shortened by 6 bases and J by 6 bases, with 12 bases between the two germline ends. The CDR3 region is CASRRTGSEQYF. CDR3 nucleotide sequence: TGTGCCAGCAGACGCACAGGGAGCGAGCAGTACTTC.

The chain links TRBV7-2 to TRBJ1-5, with D perhaps TRBD1 (6 bases). The CDR3 spans 16 residues. V lost 1 base and J 4 bases, leaving 14 bases between the germline ends. Germline V gene sequence: CDR1 SGHTA, CDR2 FQGNSA. The CDR3 region has the DNA TGTGCCAGCAGCTTAGTTCCGGGACATCCTAATCAGCCCCAGCATTTT. It translates to CASSLVPGHPNQPQHF.

This chain links TRBV9 with TRBJ2-3, with TRBD2 identical over 14 bases. Losses at the gene ends were 0 bases for V and 4 bases for J; bases not matched to a gene: 4. The CDR3 contains 17 residues. Germline assignment: CDR1 SGDLS and CDR2 YYNGEE. CDR3 DNA: TGTGCCAGCAGCGTAGGACTAGCGGGGGGGCAGGCAGATACGCAGTATTTT. Translation: CASSVGLAGGQADTQYF.

V usage is TRBV25-1 and J usage is TRBJ2-1; the match to TRBD2 covers 9 bases. Germline CDR1 is MGHDK and CDR2 is SYGVNS. There are 15 residues in the CDR3. V trimming: 7 bases; J trimming: 4 bases; junction bases outside the gene matches: 8. The chain's CDR3 is CASILTSGAYNEQFF. As DNA, the CDR3 is TGTGCCAGCATATTGACTAGCGGTGCATACAATGAGCAGTTCTTC.

This chain links TRBV6-4 with TRBJ2-6; 8 bases line up with TRBD1. Germline V lookup: CDR1 MRHNA, CDR2 SNTAGT. CDR3 length: 17 amino acids. V dropped 3 bases and J dropped 4; count of bases not matched to a gene: 8. The CDR3 sequence is CASSEHRTGRGANVLTF. CDR3 DNA: TGTGCCAGCAGTGAACACCGGACAGGGCGAGGGGCCAACGTCCTGACTTTC.

The chain employs TRBV30 and TRBJ1-5; 7 bases fit TRBD1. Trimming removed 6 bases from V and 7 bases from J; junction bases left unmatched: 6. The CDR3 is made up of 12 amino acids. The germline CDR1 and CDR2 sequences are GTSNPN and SVGIG (reference sequence). This CDR3 is CACRQGPQPQHF. The DNA of the CDR3 is TGTGCCTGTAGACAGGGCCCCCAGCCCCAGCATTTT.

The chain has TRBV9 and TRBJ2-1, with 12 nucleotides matching TRBD2. V dropped 4 bases and J dropped 6; count of bases not matched to a gene: 8. CDR1 and CDR2 (germline): SGDLS, YYNGEE. CDR3 length: 16 amino acids. As DNA, the CDR3 is TGTGCCAGCAGCCCAAGACTAGCGGGAGTCATCAATGAGCAGTTCTTC. Its translation is CASSPRLAGVINEQFF.

This chain links TRBV7-9 with TRBJ2-1, with TRBD1 as a possible D gene (6 bases). This CDR3 has 11 amino acids. Trimming pared 7 bases from V and 9 bases from J, leaving 10 bases between. Germline V lookup: CDR1 SEHNR, CDR2 FQNEAQ (reference sequence). The CDR3 sequence is CASTRGIEQFF. The CDR3 DNA is TGTGCCAGCACAAGGGGGATTGAGCAGTTCTTC. Full variable domain (remainder filled in from reference TRBV7-9 and TRBJ2-1): DTGVSQNPRHKITKRGQNVTFRCDPISEHNRLYWYRQTLGQGPEFLTYFQNEAQLEKSRLLSDRFSAERPKGSFSTLEIQRTEQGDSAMYLCASTRGIEQFFGPGTRLTVL.

The chain links TRBV7-9 to TRBJ2-7, with D perhaps matching TRBD1 (6 bases). The CDR3 totals 13 residues. Germline CDR1 and CDR2: SEHNR and FQNEAQ (reference sequence). V gave up 2 bases and J gave up 5 bases, with 10 bases separating them. The CDR3 reads CASSLNRDHEQYF. Written as DNA, the CDR3 is TGTGCCAGCAGCTTAAACAGGGACCACGAGCAGTACTTC.

The sample holds one count of this clone. This sequence joins TRBV6-1 and TRBJ2-5; 10 nucleotides line up with TRBD2. The CDR3 consists of 13 residues. The junction had 3 bases not matched to a gene; V was cut back by 7 bases and J by 4 bases. The germline V gene encodes CDR1 MNHNS and CDR2 SASEGT. CDR3 DNA: TGTGCCAGCAAACCTAGCGGGGGAGAGACCCAGTACTTC. Encoded protein: CASKPSGGETQYF.

This clone has a handful of counts. The chain joins TRBV9 to TRBJ1-4, with D uncertain. Between the trimmed V and J ends, which lost 2 bases and 2 bases, there was a span of 7 bases. From germline, CDR1 is SGDLS and CDR2 YYNGEE. This CDR3 has 14 amino acids. This CDR3 reads CASSVEQTNEKLFF. CDR3 in DNA: TGTGCCAGCAGCGTCGAACAGACTAATGAAAAACTGTTTTTT.

V is TRBV5-1 and J is TRBJ2-7; no clear D gene. The V gene lost 0 bases and the J gene lost 3 bases, with 10 bases spanning the gap. In germline, CDR1 is SGHRS, CDR2 YFSETQ. CDR3 size: 14 residues. As DNA, the CDR3 is TGCGCCAGCAGCTTGGAAGCAGGTTTCTACGAGCAGTACTTC. Residues: CASSLEAGFYEQYF.

The chain has TRBV7-2 and TRBJ1-2, with 7 bases fitting TRBD1. CDR1 SGHTA and CDR2 FQGNSA come from the germline V gene. The CDR3 is 14 residues long. Trimming removed 5 bases from V and 7 bases from J; junction bases left unmatched: 10. This CDR3 is CASSRDSNARGYTF. The CDR3 DNA reads TGTGCCAGCAGCCGGGACAGCAATGCACGTGGCTACACCTTC.

The chain has TRBV5-6 and TRBJ2-6, with 7 positions matching TRBD1. The V segment lost 6 bases and the J segment 0 bases; nucleotides outside the gene matches: 9. The CDR3 length is 17 residues. Germline V gene lookup returns CDR1 SGHDT and CDR2 YYEEEE. CDR3: CASTQTGLGSGANVLTF. The CDR3 DNA reads as TGTGCCAGCACCCAGACAGGGCTCGGCTCTGGGGCCAACGTCCTGACTTTC.

The CDR3 spells CAIKDRGDQPQHF. The CDR3 DNA reads TGTGCCATCAAGGACAGGGGCGATCAGCCCCAGCATTTT. V is TRBV10-3 and J is TRBJ1-5, with TRBD1 matching 9 bases. Looked up from germline, CDR1 is ENHRY and CDR2 is SYGVKD. The CDR3 has 13 residues. J gave up 5 bases and V 7 bases, and 3 bases lay outside the gene matches.

This clone was counted only a few times. CDR3 nucleotide sequence: TGCAGCGGCGTACTCAGAGGCTCTGGGGCCAACGTCCTGACTTTC. This encodes CSGVLRGSGANVLTF. The V and J genes are TRBV29-1 and TRBJ2-6, with no clear D. The CDR3 totals 15 residues. V was pared by 7 bases and J by 0 bases, with 13 bases between. CDR1 and CDR2 from the germline V gene are SQVTM and ANQGSEA.

J is TRBJ1-1 and V is TRBV27, with 7 nucleotides matching TRBD1. V was clipped by 4 bases and J by 0 bases; unmatched bases: 14. Germline V gives CDR1 MNHEY, CDR2 SMNVEV (reference sequence). The CDR3 sequence is 18 residues long. CDR3 residues: CASSSRGGRGSMNTEAFF. Written as DNA, the CDR3 is TGTGCCAGCAGTTCCCGAGGGGGCAGGGGTTCCATGAACACTGAAGCTTTCTTT.

V gene TRBV15 combines with J gene TRBJ2-4; possible D gene TRBD1, 6 bases. V was clipped by 5 bases and J by 0 bases, with 14 bases between them. Looked up from germline, CDR1 is LNHNV and CDR2 is YYDKDF (reference sequence). This CDR3 has 16 amino acids. In DNA form, the CDR3 reads TGTGCCACCAGCTTTACAGGGCTACTAGCCAAAAACATTCAGTACTTC. Its protein product is CATSFTGLLAKNIQYF.